Included here is one T cell receptor (beta chain) sequence, with context. The ends were cut back, 4 bases at V and 2 bases at J, with 21 bases in the middle. Germline CDR1 reads SGHRS; CDR2 reads YFSETQ. The CDR3 covers 17 residues. The data were taken from a study of early T cells in non-severe SARS-CoV-2 infection. TCRdb called the 5' RACE reads again in MiXCR, with one record for every CDR3 protein. The table has about 80,000 distinct CDR3 sequences, 9% to 13% seen once. The V gene is TRBV5-1, the J gene TRBJ2-5; D may be TRBD2 (6 bases). Sample: whole blood. The clonotype originates from an adult who was a healthcare worker with PCR-confirmed SARS-CoV-2 infection or an uninfected control (not recorded which). The CDR3 region is CASSVEQLLGRQETQYF. CDR3 in DNA: TGCGCCAGCAGCGTTGAGCAGCTTTTAGGGAGGCAAGAGACCCAGTACTTC. Complete variable domain (other parts from reference TRBV5-1 and TRBJ2-5): KAGVTQTPRYLIKTRGQQVTLSCSPISGHRSVSWYQQTPGQGLQFLFEYFSETQRNKGNFPGRFSGRQFSNSRSEMNVSTLELGDSALYLCASSVEQLLGRQETQYFGPGTRLLVL.